This TCR beta chain was profiled in a study of identical twins. Carrying unique molecular identifiers, the cDNA also gained a universal primer site through template switching. MiXCR, run by TCRdb on the 5' RACE reads, gives a single entry per CDR3 protein. The profile shows approximately 350,000 distinct CDR3 sequences, 9% to 15% of them singletons. This CDR3 is built from 11 residues. The germline V gene has CDR1 SEHNR and CDR2 FQNEAQ (reference sequence). The V end was cut by 4 bases, the J end by 4 bases, with 5 bases between. Concerning this clonotype: Its antigen is not known.

Findings and limits, study-wide: Abundant cord blood beta clonotypes carried fewer insertions; memory repertoires showed none. It was cross-sectional statistical analysis, not following the same donors, that the conclusions relied on.

The sample was also reused in another study, on yellow fever vaccine responses in identical twins. From that paper: Twins' T cell vaccine responses reportedly looked partly convergent, partly personalized.

Input material: CD8+ T cells sorted from blood. The rearrangement uses TRBV7-9 and TRBJ2-7; D is uncertain. The clonotype was recovered from a woman aged 18-30 years in good health. CDR3 amino acids: CASSSQYEQYV. CDR3 in DNA: TGTGCCAGCAGCTCCCAGTACGAGCAGTACGTC.